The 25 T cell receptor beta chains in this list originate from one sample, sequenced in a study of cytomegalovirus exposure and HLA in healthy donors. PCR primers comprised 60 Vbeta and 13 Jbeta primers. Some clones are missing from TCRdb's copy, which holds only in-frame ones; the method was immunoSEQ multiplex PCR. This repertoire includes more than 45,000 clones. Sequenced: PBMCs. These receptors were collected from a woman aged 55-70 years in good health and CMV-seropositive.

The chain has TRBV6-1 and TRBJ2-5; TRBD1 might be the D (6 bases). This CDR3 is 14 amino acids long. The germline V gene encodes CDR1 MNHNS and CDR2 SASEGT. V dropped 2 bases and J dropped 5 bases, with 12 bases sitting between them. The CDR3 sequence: CASSESQGRETQYF. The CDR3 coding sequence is TGTGCCAGCAGTGAATCACAGGGCCGGGAGACCCAGTACTTC.

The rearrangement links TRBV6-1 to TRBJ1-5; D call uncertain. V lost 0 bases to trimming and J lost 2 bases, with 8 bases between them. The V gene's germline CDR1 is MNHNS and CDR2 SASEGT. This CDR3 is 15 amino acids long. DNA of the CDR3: TGTGCCAGCAGTGAAGCATGGGGAGGCAATCAGCCCCAGCATTTT. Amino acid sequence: CASSEAWGGNQPQHF.

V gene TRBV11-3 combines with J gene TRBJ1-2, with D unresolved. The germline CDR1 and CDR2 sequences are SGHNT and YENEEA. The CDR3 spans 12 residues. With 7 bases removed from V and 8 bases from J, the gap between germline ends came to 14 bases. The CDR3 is CASKESGVGYTF. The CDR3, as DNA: TGTGCCAGCAAAGAGTCCGGGGTAGGCTACACCTTC.

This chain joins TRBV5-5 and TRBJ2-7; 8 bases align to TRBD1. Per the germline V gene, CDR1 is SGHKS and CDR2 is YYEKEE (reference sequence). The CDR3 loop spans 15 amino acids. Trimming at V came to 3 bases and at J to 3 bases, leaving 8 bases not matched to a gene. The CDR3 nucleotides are TGTGCCAGCAGCTCCAAAGGGGACAGGAACTACGAGCAGTACTTC. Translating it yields CASSSKGDRNYEQYF.

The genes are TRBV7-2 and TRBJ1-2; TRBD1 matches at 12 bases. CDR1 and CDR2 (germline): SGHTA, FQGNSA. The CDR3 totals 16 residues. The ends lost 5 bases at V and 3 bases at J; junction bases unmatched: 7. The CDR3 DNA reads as TGTGCCAGCAGCCCCGGGACAGGGGGCATTTACTATGGCTACACCTTC. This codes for CASSPGTGGIYYGYTF.

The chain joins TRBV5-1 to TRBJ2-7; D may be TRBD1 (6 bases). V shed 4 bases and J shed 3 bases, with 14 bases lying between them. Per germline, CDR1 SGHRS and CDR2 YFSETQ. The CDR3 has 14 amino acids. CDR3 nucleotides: TGCGCCAGCAGCCCGGACAGCTACTACTACGAGCAGTACTTC. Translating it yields CASSPDSYYYEQYF.

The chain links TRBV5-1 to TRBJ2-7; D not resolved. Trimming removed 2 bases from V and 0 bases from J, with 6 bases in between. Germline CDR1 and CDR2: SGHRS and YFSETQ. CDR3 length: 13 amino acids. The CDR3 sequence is CASSLTISYEQYF. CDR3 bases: TGCGCCAGCAGCTTAACTATCTCCTACGAGCAGTACTTC.

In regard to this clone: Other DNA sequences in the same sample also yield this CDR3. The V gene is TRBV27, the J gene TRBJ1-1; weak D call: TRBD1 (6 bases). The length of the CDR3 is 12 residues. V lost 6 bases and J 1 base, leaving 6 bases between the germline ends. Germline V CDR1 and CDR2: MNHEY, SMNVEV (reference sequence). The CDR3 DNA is TGTGCCAGCAGACAGGGGAACACTGAAGCTTTCTTT. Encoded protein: CASRQGNTEAFF.

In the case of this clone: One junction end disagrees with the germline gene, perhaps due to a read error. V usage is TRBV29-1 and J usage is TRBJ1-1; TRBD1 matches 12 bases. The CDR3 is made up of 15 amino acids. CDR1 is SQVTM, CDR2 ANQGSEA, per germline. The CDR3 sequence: CSVIRDRGLNTEDFF. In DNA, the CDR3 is TGCAGCGTGATCCGGGACAGGGGGCTGAACACTGAAGATTTCTTT.

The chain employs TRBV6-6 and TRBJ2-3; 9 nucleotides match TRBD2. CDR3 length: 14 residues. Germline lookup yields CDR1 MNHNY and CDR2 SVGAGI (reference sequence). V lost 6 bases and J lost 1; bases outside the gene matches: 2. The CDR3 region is CASSPSGGTDTQYF. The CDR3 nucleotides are TGTGCCAGCAGCCCTAGCGGGGGCACAGATACGCAGTATTTT.

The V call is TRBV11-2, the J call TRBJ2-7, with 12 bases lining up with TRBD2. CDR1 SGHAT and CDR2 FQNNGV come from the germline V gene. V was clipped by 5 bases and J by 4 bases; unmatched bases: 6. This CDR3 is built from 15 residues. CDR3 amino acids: CASSIRLAGAYEQYF. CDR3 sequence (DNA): TGTGCCAGCAGCATCCGACTAGCGGGGGCATACGAGCAGTACTTC.

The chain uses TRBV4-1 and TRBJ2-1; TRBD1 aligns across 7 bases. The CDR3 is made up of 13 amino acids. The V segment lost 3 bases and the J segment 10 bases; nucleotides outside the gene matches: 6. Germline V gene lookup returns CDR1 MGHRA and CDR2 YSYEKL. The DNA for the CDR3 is TGCGCCAGCAGCCATTCGGACAGGCTAGAGCAGTTCTTC. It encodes CASSHSDRLEQFF.

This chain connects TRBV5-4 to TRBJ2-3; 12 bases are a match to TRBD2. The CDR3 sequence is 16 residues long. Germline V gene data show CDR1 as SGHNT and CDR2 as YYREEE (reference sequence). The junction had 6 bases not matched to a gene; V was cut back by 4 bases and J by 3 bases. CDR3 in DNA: TGTGCCAGCAGCGGCCCGACTAGCGGGGGAACAGATACGCAGTATTTT. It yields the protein CASSGPTSGGTDTQYF.

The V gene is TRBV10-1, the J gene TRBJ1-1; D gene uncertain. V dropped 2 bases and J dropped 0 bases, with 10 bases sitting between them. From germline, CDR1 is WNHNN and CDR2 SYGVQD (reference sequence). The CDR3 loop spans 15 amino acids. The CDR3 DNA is TGCGCCAGCAGTGAGGGTACTGTTGTGAACACTGAAGCTTTCTTT. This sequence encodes CASSEGTVVNTEAFF.

CDR3 nucleotide sequence: TGTGCCAGTTTGGGGACAGAGCGCTACGAGCAGTACTTC. Translating gives CASLGTERYEQYF. This chain uses TRBV27 with TRBJ2-7; 7 bases fit TRBD1. The V and J ends lost 9 bases and 3 bases, in that order; junction bases with no gene match: 8. Germline V CDR1 and CDR2: MNHEY, SMNVEV (reference sequence). The CDR3 is made up of 13 amino acids.

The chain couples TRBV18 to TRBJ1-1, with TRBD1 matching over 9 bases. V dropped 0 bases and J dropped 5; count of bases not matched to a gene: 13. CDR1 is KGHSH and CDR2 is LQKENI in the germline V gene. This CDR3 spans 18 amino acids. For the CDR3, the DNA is TGTGCCAGCTCACCACCGGGTTTGGGACAGGGAAGGGGGACTGAAGCTTTCTTT. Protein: CASSPPGLGQGRGTEAFF.

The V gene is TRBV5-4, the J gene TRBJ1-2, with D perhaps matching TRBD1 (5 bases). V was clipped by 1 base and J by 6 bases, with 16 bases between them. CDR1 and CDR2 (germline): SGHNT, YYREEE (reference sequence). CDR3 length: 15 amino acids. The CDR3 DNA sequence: TGTGCCAGCAGCTTGCGACCGACAGAGTCTCATGGCTACACCTTC. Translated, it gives CASSLRPTESHGYTF.

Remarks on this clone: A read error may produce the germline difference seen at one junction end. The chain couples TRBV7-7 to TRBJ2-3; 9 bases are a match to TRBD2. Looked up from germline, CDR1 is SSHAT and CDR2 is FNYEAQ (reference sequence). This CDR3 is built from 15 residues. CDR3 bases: TGTGCTAGCAGCTTAGCGGGGGCGCAGGCAGATAAGCAGTATTTT. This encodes CASSLAGAQADKQYF.

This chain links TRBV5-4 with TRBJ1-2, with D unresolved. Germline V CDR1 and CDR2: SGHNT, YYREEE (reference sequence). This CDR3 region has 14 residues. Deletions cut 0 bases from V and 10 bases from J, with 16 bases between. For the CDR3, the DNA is TGTGCCAGCAGCTTGGGTCAAGCCCTTGTGGTCTACACCTTC. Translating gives CASSLGQALVVYTF.

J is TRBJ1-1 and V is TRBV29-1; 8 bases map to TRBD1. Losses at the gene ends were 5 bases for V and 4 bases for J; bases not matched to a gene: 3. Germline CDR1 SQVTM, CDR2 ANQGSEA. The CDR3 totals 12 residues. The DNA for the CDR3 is TGCAGCGTTACTCAGGGGGCCACTGAAGCTTTCTTT. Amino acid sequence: CSVTQGATEAFF.

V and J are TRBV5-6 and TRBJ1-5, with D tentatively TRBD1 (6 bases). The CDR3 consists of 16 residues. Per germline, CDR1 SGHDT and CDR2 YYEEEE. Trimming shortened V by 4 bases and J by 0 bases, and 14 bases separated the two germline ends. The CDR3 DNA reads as TGTGCCAGCAGCGAGAACAGGGTCTATAGCAATCAGCCCCAGCATTTT. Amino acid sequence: CASSENRVYSNQPQHF.

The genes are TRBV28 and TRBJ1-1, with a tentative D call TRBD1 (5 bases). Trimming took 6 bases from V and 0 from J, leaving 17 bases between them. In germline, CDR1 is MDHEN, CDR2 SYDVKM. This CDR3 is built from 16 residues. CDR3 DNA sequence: TGTGCCAGCAGCCTTTTCGGCGGGGGAATGAACACTGAAGCTTTCTTT. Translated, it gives CASSLFGGGMNTEAFF.

The CDR3 nucleotides are TGTGCCAGCAGTTACGCGAAAGGGGCCTACGAGCAGTACTTC. Its translation is CASSYAKGAYEQYF. The V call is TRBV6-5, the J call TRBJ2-7; TRBD1 is a possible D gene (5 bases). This CDR3 has 14 amino acids. CDR1 MNHEY and CDR2 SVGAGI come from the germline V gene. Trimming removed 2 bases from V and 2 bases from J, with 10 bases in between.

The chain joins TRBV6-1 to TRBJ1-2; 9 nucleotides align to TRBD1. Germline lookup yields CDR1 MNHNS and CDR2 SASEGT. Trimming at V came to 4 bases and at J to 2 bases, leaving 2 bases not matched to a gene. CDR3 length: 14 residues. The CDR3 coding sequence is TGTGCCAGCAGTGCCGGACAGGGGAACTATGGCTACACCTTC. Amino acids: CASSAGQGNYGYTF.

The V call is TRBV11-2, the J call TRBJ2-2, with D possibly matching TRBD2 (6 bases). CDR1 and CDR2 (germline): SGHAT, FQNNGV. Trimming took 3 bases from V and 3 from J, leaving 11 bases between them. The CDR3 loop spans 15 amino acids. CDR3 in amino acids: CASSFSGRDTGELFF. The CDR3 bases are TGTGCCAGCAGCTTTAGCGGTCGGGACACCGGGGAGCTGTTTTTT.